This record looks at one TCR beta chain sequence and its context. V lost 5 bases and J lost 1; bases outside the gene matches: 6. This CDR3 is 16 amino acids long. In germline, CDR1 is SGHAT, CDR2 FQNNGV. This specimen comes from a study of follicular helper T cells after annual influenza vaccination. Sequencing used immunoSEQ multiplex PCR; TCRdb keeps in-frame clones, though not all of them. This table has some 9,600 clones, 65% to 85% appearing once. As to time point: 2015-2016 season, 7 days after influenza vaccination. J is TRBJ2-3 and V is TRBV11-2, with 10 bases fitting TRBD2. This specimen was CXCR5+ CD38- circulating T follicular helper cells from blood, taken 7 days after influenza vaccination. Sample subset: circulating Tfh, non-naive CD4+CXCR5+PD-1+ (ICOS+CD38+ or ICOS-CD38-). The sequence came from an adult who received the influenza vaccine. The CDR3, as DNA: TGTGCCAGCAGCCTTAGCGGGGGGATCGGCACAGATACGCAGTATTTT. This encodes CASSLSGGIGTDTQYF.